This record concerns one TCR beta chain sequence. This clone's antigen is unknown. No much larger clone exists at a distance of one base, and base qualities are not known. This sample was taken from a study of tumor-infiltrating lymphocytes in oesophageal squamous cell carcinoma (TCRdb year 2016). Germline trimming: 3 bases from V, 4 bases from J; junction bases outside gene matches: 3. Looking up the germline V gene yields CDR1 SGHTA and CDR2 FQGNSA. The CDR3 holds 14 amino acids from the cysteine to the phenylalanine. This entry keeps only the CDR3 DNA: 42 bases, framed from base 1. Library creation used PCR. Sequencing relied on an Illumina HiSeq 2000. The raw public data were reprocessed by TCRdb itself: fastp quality trimming at Q25, MiXCR clonotype calling, in-frame beta chains only. Every entry covers one CDR3 protein and lists the most common genes and DNA from its rows. Within this sample are approximately 12,000 distinct CDR3 sequences, with approximately 50% of them counted one time only. Approximately 15% of the sample is taken by the ten largest.

The material sequenced was normal esophageal tissue next to the tumor. The sequence was collected from a male donor with esophageal squamous cell carcinoma. The chain is made from TRBV7-2 and TRBJ2-3, and TRBD1 matches 8 of the central bases. The encoded CDR3 is CASSLDRVADTQYF. The nucleotides are TGTGCCAGCAGCTTGGACAGGGTTGCAGATACGCAGTATTTT.